This TCR beta chain is drawn from a study of early T cells in non-severe SARS-CoV-2 infection. Study background: Alpha and beta chains were unpaired, from unsorted whole-blood bulk RNA.

Deletions cut 7 bases from V and 0 bases from J, with 13 bases between. CDR3 size: 14 residues. Per the germline V gene, CDR1 is SEHNR and CDR2 is FQNEAQ (reference sequence). Researchers attached unique molecular identifiers to individual cDNA molecules. MiXCR, applied by TCRdb to the 5' RACE reads, yields one record per CDR3 protein. The sample lists about 80,000 distinct CDR3 sequences, less than 8% occurring once. This clonotype has only a few counts. This TCR came from an adult who was a healthcare worker with PCR-confirmed SARS-CoV-2 infection or an uninfected control (not recorded which). The sequenced sample consisted of whole blood. The rearrangement links TRBV7-9 to TRBJ2-7; D may match TRBD1 or TRBD2 (5 bases each). The CDR3 loop is CASTRDGFSYEQYF. The CDR3 region has the DNA TGTGCCAGCACCCGGGACGGCTTCTCCTACGAGCAGTACTTC. The full variable domain, with the rest looked up from reference TRBV7-9 and TRBJ2-7, is DTGVSQNPRHKITKRGQNVTFRCDPISEHNRLYWYRQTLGQGPEFLTYFQNEAQLEKSRLLSDRFSAERPKGSFSTLEIQRTEQGDSAMYLCASTRDGFSYEQYFGPGTRLTVT.